The 24 T cell receptor beta chains given below trace back to one sample, sequenced in a study of PD-L1 blockade in urothelial cancer. Assay: immunoSEQ multiplex PCR; the TCRdb copy retains only in-frame clones and omits some. The repertoire consists of some 75,000 clones, with under 95% occurring once and the leading ten covering approximately 0.89%. Time point given: peripheral blood 6 weeks after treatment start. The sample was PBMCs, taken around atezolizumab (anti-PD-L1) treatment. Every receptor here comes from a woman aged 80 or over with urothelial cancer.

This sequence joins TRBV4-2 and TRBJ2-7; 13 bases map to TRBD2. J lost 0 bases, V lost 0 bases, and 5 bases had no gene match. The germline CDR1 and CDR2 sequences are LGHNA and YNFKEQ. This CDR3 has 18 amino acids. The CDR3 DNA follows: TGTGCCAGCAGCCAAGATCTACTAGCGGGAGGGGACTCCTACGAGCAGTACTTC. Residues: CASSQDLLAGGDSYEQYF.

This rearrangement joins TRBV20-1 to TRBJ1-2, with D hard to call. The CDR3 runs to 8 residues. Germline assignment: CDR1 DFQATT and CDR2 SNEGSKA (reference sequence). With 7 bases removed from V and 8 bases from J, the gap between germline ends came to 5 bases. The DNA for the CDR3 is TGCAGTGTGAGGGGCTACACCTTC. Translating gives CSVRGYTF.

The chain employs TRBV6-4 and TRBJ2-1; TRBD1 matches 8 bases. Germline values: CDR1 MRHNA, CDR2 SNTAGT. The CDR3 extends over 12 amino acids. J was trimmed by 7 bases and V by 10 bases; bases with no gene match: 6. The CDR3 loop reads CATRTGRNEQFF. CDR3 in DNA: TGTGCCACAAGGACAGGGAGAAATGAGCAGTTCTTC.

The chain uses TRBV5-4 and TRBJ2-7; TRBD1 matches at 8 bases. CDR1 and CDR2 from the germline V gene are SGHNT and YYREEE (reference sequence). The CDR3 has 17 residues. V shed 4 bases, J shed 4 bases, and the junction held 16 bases outside the gene matches. CDR3 loop: CASSRKGSGGRWYEQYF. CDR3 nucleotide sequence: TGTGCCAGCAGCCGAAAGGGTTCAGGGGGCCGATGGTACGAGCAGTACTTC.

This chain links TRBV28 with TRBJ2-3, with 9 bases fitting TRBD2. Trimming took 3 bases from V and 3 from J; bases not matched to a gene: 10. CDR3 length: 17 residues. The V gene's germline CDR1 is MDHEN and CDR2 SYDVKM. The DNA for the CDR3 is TGTGCCAGCAGTTTGGCGGGAGGGTACGACCGGACAGATACGCAGTATTTT. It translates to CASSLAGGYDRTDTQYF.

The chain combines TRBV10-3 with TRBJ2-1; 13 bases fit TRBD2. CDR3 length: 14 residues. Germline assignment: CDR1 ENHRY and CDR2 SYGVKD. With V trimmed by 6 bases and J by 7 bases, 3 bases remained unmatched. This CDR3 is CAISGLAGENEQFF. In DNA, the CDR3 is TGTGCCATCAGCGGACTAGCGGGAGAGAATGAGCAGTTCTTC.

The chain joins TRBV2 to TRBJ1-3, with D hard to call. The CDR3 is 15 residues long. The ends were cut back, 3 bases at V and 2 bases at J, with 11 bases in the middle. Germline-derived CDR1 and CDR2 are SNHLY and FYNNEI. The CDR3, as DNA: TGTGCCAGCAGTGACCGTTCGGGAGCTGGAAACACCATATATTTT. It encodes CASSDRSGAGNTIYF.

As DNA, the CDR3 is TGTGCCAGCAGTGATATAGACAGTTGGGAAAAACTGTTTTTT. Translating it yields CASSDIDSWEKLFF. The chain recombines TRBV6-6 with TRBJ1-4, with a weak D call TRBD1 (5 bases). CDR1 and CDR2 (germline): MNHNY, SVGAGI (reference sequence). V lost 5 bases to trimming and J lost 8 bases, with 15 bases between them. The CDR3 contains 14 residues.

The V call is TRBV4-1, the J call TRBJ2-2; D uncertain. The germline V gene has CDR1 MGHRA and CDR2 YSYEKL. V gave up 0 bases and J gave up 0 bases, with 5 bases separating them. The CDR3 spans 15 residues. CDR3 region: CASSQDRTNTGELFF. The DNA of the CDR3 is TGCGCCAGCAGCCAAGATAGAACGAACACCGGGGAGCTGTTTTTT.

The genes are TRBV28 and TRBJ2-5, with TRBD1 identical over 8 bases. The CDR3 sequence is 14 residues long. CDR1 and CDR2 from the germline V gene are MDHEN and SYDVKM. V lost 6 bases, J lost 5 bases, and 8 bases stayed unmatched. The CDR3: CASRTGGVEETQYF. CDR3 bases: TGTGCCAGCAGAACAGGGGGTGTGGAGGAGACCCAGTACTTC.

The V gene is TRBV27, the J gene TRBJ2-1, with D perhaps TRBD1 (6 bases). CDR1 and CDR2 (germline): MNHEY, SMNVEV (reference sequence). The CDR3 is made up of 17 amino acids. V was shortened by 3 bases and J by 7 bases, with 22 bases between the two germline ends. For the CDR3, the DNA is TGTGCCAGCAGTTTCAACCTACAGGGCATGAACCAAAATGAGCAGTTCTTC. It translates to CASSFNLQGMNQNEQFF.

This chain joins TRBV11-2 and TRBJ2-1, with 9 bases aligning to TRBD1. The germline V gene has CDR1 SGHAT and CDR2 FQNNGV. The CDR3 sequence is 16 residues long. Unmatched junction bases numbered 8, after V lost 2 bases and J lost 6 bases. DNA of the CDR3: TGTGCCAGCAGCTTACTTGGACAGGGGTGGGGCAATGAGCAGTTCTTC. Protein product: CASSLLGQGWGNEQFF.

This chain joins TRBV27 and TRBJ1-1; D is possibly TRBD1 (5 bases). V dropped 5 bases and J dropped 5 bases, with 21 bases sitting between them. The CDR3 sequence is 16 residues long. Germline V lookup: CDR1 MNHEY, CDR2 SMNVEV (reference sequence). The CDR3 protein is CASSPGAGRVWTEAFF. CDR3 bases: TGTGCCAGCAGTCCCGGGGCGGGAAGAGTCTGGACTGAAGCTTTCTTT.

The chain uses TRBV6-4 and TRBJ2-3; D is unresolved. CDR3 size: 13 residues. Germline assignment: CDR1 MRHNA and CDR2 SNTAGT. Trimming shortened V by 4 bases and J by 4 bases, and 9 bases separated the two germline ends. The CDR3 DNA reads as TGTGCCAGCAGTGTTCCGGGTGCAGATACGCAGTATTTT. Translating it yields CASSVPGADTQYF.

The V call is TRBV2, the J call TRBJ2-1; 9 bases match TRBD2. This CDR3 contains 15 residues. The germline V gene encodes CDR1 SNHLY and CDR2 FYNNEI. Unmatched junction bases numbered 8, after V lost 4 bases and J lost 7 bases. This CDR3 is CASSVRREGQNEQFF. The CDR3 DNA is TGTGCCAGCAGTGTAAGGCGGGAGGGCCAAAATGAGCAGTTCTTC.

This chain connects TRBV28 to TRBJ1-1; D may be TRBD1 (5 bases). CDR3 length: 13 residues. Germline V CDR1 and CDR2: MDHEN, SYDVKM. V lost 10 bases and J lost 0, with 12 bases in between. The CDR3 here is CATSGGLNTEAFF. In DNA form, the CDR3 reads TGTGCCACCTCCGGGGGACTGAACACTGAAGCTTTCTTT. Supplemented by reference TRBV28 and TRBJ1-1, the full variable domain reads DVKVTQSSRYLVKRTGEKVFLECVQDMDHENMFWYRQDPGLGLRLIYFSYDVKMKEKGDIPEGYSVSREKKERFSLILESASTNQTSMYLCATSGGLNTEAFFGQGTRLTVV.

The chain combines TRBV7-3 with TRBJ1-1; a possible D gene is TRBD1 (6 bases). Looked up from germline, CDR1 is SGHTA and CDR2 is FQGTGA. Deletions cut 5 bases from V and 0 bases from J, with 10 bases between. The CDR3 length is 14 residues. CDR3 residues: CASSKQGMNTEAFF. The DNA for the CDR3 is TGTGCCAGCAGCAAACAGGGCATGAACACTGAAGCTTTCTTT. Full variable domain (missing parts from reference TRBV7-3 and TRBJ1-1): GAGVSQTPSNKVTEKGKYVELRCDPISGHTALYWYRQSLGQGPEFLIYFQGTGAADDSGLPNDRFFAVRPEGSVSTLKIQRTERGDSAVYLCASSKQGMNTEAFFGQGTRLTVV.

This clone occurred a few times. J is TRBJ2-1 and V is TRBV7-3, with 7 bases matching TRBD2. The CDR3 runs to 16 residues. V gave up 5 bases and J gave up 4 bases; unmatched junction bases: 11. Germline-derived CDR1 and CDR2 are SGHTA and FQGTGA. The CDR3 loop is CASSPGPSGPYNEQFF. CDR3 sequence (DNA): TGTGCCAGCAGCCCAGGGCCTAGCGGACCGTACAATGAGCAGTTCTTC.

CDR3: CSVDSAYQETQYF. CDR3 nucleotide sequence: TGCAGCGTTGATTCAGCGTACCAAGAGACCCAGTACTTC. This rearrangement joins TRBV29-1 to TRBJ2-5; D not resolved. This CDR3 is 13 amino acids long. Germline V gene sequence: CDR1 SQVTM, CDR2 ANQGSEA. The V gene lost 3 bases and the J gene lost 0 bases, with 8 bases spanning the gap.

The V and J genes are TRBV19 and TRBJ2-3; maybe TRBD2 (5 bases). CDR3 length: 15 residues. CDR1 LNHDA and CDR2 SQIVND come from the germline V gene (reference sequence). Trimming took off 3 bases at V and 1 base at J, with 11 bases between the two ends. CDR3 sequence (DNA): TGTGCCAGTAGTATCGTGGGAGCAGGCACAGATACGCAGTATTTT. Its protein is CASSIVGAGTDTQYF.

The CDR3 loop reads CASSSLAGGNEQFF. In nucleotides, the CDR3 is TGTGCCAGCAGCTCACTAGCGGGAGGCAATGAGCAGTTCTTC. This rearrangement joins TRBV7-3 to TRBJ2-1; 12 bases agree with TRBD2. Germline lookup yields CDR1 SGHTA and CDR2 FQGTGA. This CDR3 is built from 14 residues. V lost 4 bases to trimming and J lost 6 bases; unmatched junction nucleotides: 1.

The V call is TRBV10-3, the J call TRBJ2-2; D is undetermined. The CDR3 sequence is 12 residues long. Per the germline V gene, CDR1 is ENHRY and CDR2 is SYGVKD. The V end lost 4 bases, the J end lost 4 bases, and 4 bases lay between the germline ends. The CDR3 DNA sequence: TGTGCCATCAGTGGAGGCACCGGGGAGCTGTTTTTT. As protein: CAISGGTGELFF.

The V call is TRBV5-1, the J call TRBJ2-2; the match to TRBD2 covers 9 bases. This CDR3 region has 16 residues. With V trimmed by 4 bases and J by 0 bases, 4 bases remained unmatched. The germline gives CDR1 SGHRS, CDR2 YFSETQ. CDR3 bases: TGCGCCAGCAGCCGTAGCGGGAGTACGAACACCGGGGAGCTGTTTTTT. Translation gives CASSRSGSTNTGELFF.

This clone came up once. CDR3 bases: TGTGCCAGCAGCCGGACTAGCGGGACTTACAATGAGCAGTTCTTC. It codes for CASSRTSGTYNEQFF. This chain links TRBV11-2 with TRBJ2-1; 12 positions match TRBD2. The CDR3 sequence is 15 residues long. The junction had 3 bases not matched to a gene; V was cut back by 5 bases and J by 4 bases. The germline CDR1 and CDR2 sequences are SGHAT and FQNNGV.